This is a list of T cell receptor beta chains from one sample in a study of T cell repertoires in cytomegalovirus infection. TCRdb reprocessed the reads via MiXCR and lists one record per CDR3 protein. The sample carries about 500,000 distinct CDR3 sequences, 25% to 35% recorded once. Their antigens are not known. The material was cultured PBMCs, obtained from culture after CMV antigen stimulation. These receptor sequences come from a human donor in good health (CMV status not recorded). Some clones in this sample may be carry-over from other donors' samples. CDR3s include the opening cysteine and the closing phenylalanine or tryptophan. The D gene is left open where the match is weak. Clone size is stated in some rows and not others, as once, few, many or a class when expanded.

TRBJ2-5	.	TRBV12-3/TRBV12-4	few	CASSSGAMGKTQYF	TGTGCCAGCAGTTCAGGAGCGATGGGGAAGACCCAGTACTTC
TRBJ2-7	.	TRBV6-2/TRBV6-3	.	CASTLSRRDPYEQYF	TGTGCCAGCACTCTATCACGGCGGGACCCCTACGAGCAGTACTTC
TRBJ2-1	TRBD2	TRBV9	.	CASSVRGGLASGQNGQFF	TGTGCCAGCAGCGTCCGGGGGGGCCTGGCTAGCGGGCAAAATGGGCAGTTCTTC
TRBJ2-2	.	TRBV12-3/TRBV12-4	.	CASSLATGYTGELFF	TGTGCCAGCAGTTTAGCGACCGGGTACACCGGGGAGCTGTTTTTT
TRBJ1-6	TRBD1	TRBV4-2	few	CASSQQGQGARYSPLHF	TGTGCCAGCAGCCAACAGGGACAGGGGGCGCGTTATTCACCCCTCCACTTT
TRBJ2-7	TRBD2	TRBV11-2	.	CASSPSTSGISSYEQYF	TGTGCCAGCAGCCCATCCACTAGCGGGATTAGCTCCTACGAGCAGTACTTC
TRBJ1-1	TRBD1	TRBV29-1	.	CSGGRTGGVEAFF	TGCAGCGGAGGTCGGACAGGGGGCGTTGAAGCTTTCTTT
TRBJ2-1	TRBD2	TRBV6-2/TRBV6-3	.	CASSYTSGRVTYNEQFF	TGTGCCAGCAGTTACACTAGCGGGAGGGTGACCTACAATGAGCAGTTCTTC
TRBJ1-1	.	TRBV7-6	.	CASAAGGKGTEAFF	TGTGCCAGCGCCGCCGGGGGAAAGGGCACTGAAGCTTTCTTT
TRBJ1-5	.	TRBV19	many	CASSGVRRDQPQHF	TGTGCCAGTAGCGGGGTACGGCGGGATCAGCCCCAGCATTTT
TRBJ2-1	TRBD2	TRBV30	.	CAWSVRASGDYNEQFF	TGTGCCTGGAGTGTACGGGCTAGCGGAGACTACAATGAGCAGTTCTTC
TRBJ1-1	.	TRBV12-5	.	CASGLLGAAEAFF	TGTGCTAGTGGTTTGCTAGGGGCGGCTGAAGCTTTCTTT
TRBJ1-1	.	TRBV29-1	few	CSVEDRGFNTEAFF	TGCAGCGTTGAAGATAGAGGCTTTAACACTGAAGCTTTCTTT
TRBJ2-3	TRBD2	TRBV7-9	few	CVTSGSRTDTQYF	TGTGTCACTAGCGGGAGTCGCACAGATACGCAGTATTTT
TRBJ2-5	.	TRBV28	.	CASSLGQFNQETQYF	TGTGCCAGCAGTTTAGGGCAGTTCAACCAAGAGACCCAGTACTTC
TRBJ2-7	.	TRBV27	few	CASSSRENWYEGEQYF	TGTGCCAGCAGTTCCAGGGAAAACTGGTATGAAGGCGAGCAGTACTTC
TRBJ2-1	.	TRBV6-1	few	CATATGRKSYNEQFF	TGTGCCACCGCCACAGGGCGGAAGTCCTACAATGAGCAGTTCTTC
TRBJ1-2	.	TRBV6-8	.	CASSVYESYGYTF	TGTGCCAGCAGTGTCTATGAGAGCTATGGCTACACCTTC
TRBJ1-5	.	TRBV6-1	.	CASSRHLGNSNQPQHF	TGTGCCAGCAGTCGACACCTAGGTAATAGCAATCAGCCCCAGCATTTT
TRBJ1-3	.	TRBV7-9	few	CASLLSYPTQGSGNTIYF	TGTGCCAGCCTTTTATCTTATCCTACCCAGGGATCTGGAAACACCATATATTTT
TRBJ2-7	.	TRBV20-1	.	CSARWGSYEQYF	TGCAGTGCTAGATGGGGGTCCTACGAGCAGTACTTC
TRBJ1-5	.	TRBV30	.	CAWSVMGEPQHF	TGTGCCTGGAGTGTAATGGGAGAGCCCCAGCATTTT
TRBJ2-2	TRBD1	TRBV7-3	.	CASSSGTGVGTGELFF	TGTGCCAGCAGCTCCGGGACAGGGGTTGGAACCGGGGAGCTGTTTTTT
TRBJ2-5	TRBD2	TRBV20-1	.	CSAQTGLFGGETQYF	TGCAGTGCCCAAACGGGGCTATTCGGGGGGGAGACCCAGTACTTC
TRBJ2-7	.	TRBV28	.	CASSFLGEQYF	TGTGCCAGCAGTTTCCTGGGAGAGCAGTACTTC
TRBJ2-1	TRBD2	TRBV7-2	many	CASSSPQGLAGGSSYNEQFF	TGTGCCAGCAGCTCCCCTCAAGGACTAGCGGGAGGGAGCTCCTACAATGAGCAGTTCTTC
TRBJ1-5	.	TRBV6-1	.	CASSSLVGNQPQHF	TGTGCCAGCAGTTCCCTGGTGGGCAATCAGCCCCAGCATTTT
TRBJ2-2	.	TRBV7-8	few	CASTLRESGTGELFF	TGTGCCAGCACCCTCCGGGAGTCGGGTACCGGGGAGCTGTTTTTT
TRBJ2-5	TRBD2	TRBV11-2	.	CASSFGTSGSGLETQYF	TGTGCCAGCAGCTTCGGGACTAGCGGGAGCGGCTTGGAGACCCAGTACTTC
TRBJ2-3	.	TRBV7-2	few	CASSPLGRGTDTQYF	TGTGCCAGCAGCCCTCTGGGCAGGGGCACAGATACGCAGTATTTT
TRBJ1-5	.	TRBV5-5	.	CASSLAATSGNQPQHF	TGTGCCAGCAGCTTGGCCGCTACTAGTGGCAATCAGCCCCAGCATTTT
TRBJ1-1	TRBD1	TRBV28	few	CASITDATGTGAFEAFF	TGTGCCAGCATTACCGATGCTACCGGGACAGGTGCTTTTGAAGCTTTCTTT
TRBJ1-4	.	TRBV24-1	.	CATSVVLTDSNEKLFF	TGTGCCACCAGTGTCGTACTGACAGACTCTAATGAAAAACTGTTTTTT
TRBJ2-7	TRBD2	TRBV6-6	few	CASSYRAGGGYEQYF	TGTGCCAGCAGTTACCGTGCGGGAGGGGGCTACGAGCAGTACTTC
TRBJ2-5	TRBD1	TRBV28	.	CASRGAGGGETQYF	TGTGCCAGCAGAGGAGCAGGGGGCGGGGAGACCCAGTACTTC
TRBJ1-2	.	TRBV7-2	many	CASSLFPPNYGYTF	TGTGCCAGCAGCTTATTCCCGCCTAACTATGGCTACACCTTC
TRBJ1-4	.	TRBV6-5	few	CASSYFRGDEKLFF	TGTGCCAGCAGTTACTTCCGCGGGGATGAAAAACTGTTTTTT
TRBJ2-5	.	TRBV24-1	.	CATSDALVNAGETQYF	TGTGCCACCAGTGACGCCCTGGTGAATGCGGGGGAGACCCAGTACTTC
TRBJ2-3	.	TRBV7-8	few	CASARGLHTDTQYF	TGTGCCAGCGCCAGGGGACTCCACACAGATACGCAGTATTTT